Listed below are T cell receptor beta chains from one sample, sequenced in a study of T cell repertoires in ileal Crohn's disease. Repertoires were generated with immunoSEQ multiplex PCR, while TCRdb's copy carries only in-frame clones and drops some. The profile shows around 4,500 clones, more than 70% of them singletons. The specimen sequenced was ileal tissue. These receptors came from an adult with Crohn's disease. Both conserved end residues are part of each CDR3. The D gene is left open where the match is weak. Clone sizes are given selectively: once, few, many, or a class where the clone is expanded.

abundance	d_gene	v_gene	j_gene	CDR3aa	CDR3nt
.	TRBD2	TRBV4-1	TRBJ2-7	CASSQEASGRARYF	TGCGCCAGCAGCCAAGAGGCTAGCGGGAGGGCCAGGTACTTC
.	.	TRBV7-2	TRBJ2-2	CASSSAANTGELFF	TGTGCCAGCAGCTCCGCGGCAAACACCGGGGAGCTGTTTTTT
.	TRBD1	TRBV14	TRBJ2-5	CASSLGQGTATQYF	TGTGCCAGCAGCCTGGGACAGGGGACGGCGACCCAGTACTTC
once	TRBD1	TRBV7-2	TRBJ2-7	CASRDRPAYEQYF	TGTGCCAGCAGGGACAGGCCCGCCTACGAGCAGTACTTC
few	TRBD2	TRBV15	TRBJ2-3	CATTPNPTSVRDTQYF	TGTGCCACCACTCCAAACCCGACTAGCGTTAGAGATACGCAGTATTTT
.	TRBD1	TRBV18	TRBJ1-5	CASSPGQGNYQPQHF	TGTGCCAGCTCACCGGGACAGGGGAACTATCAGCCCCAGCATTTT
few	.	TRBV15	TRBJ2-3	CATSTGGMRTDTQYF	TGTGCCACCAGCACAGGGGGGATGCGCACAGATACGCAGTATTTT
.	.	TRBV7-6	TRBJ2-1	CASSLAGGPNNEQFF	TGTGCCAGCAGCTTAGCGGGGGGGCCAAACAATGAGCAGTTCTTC
.	TRBD2	TRBV27	TRBJ2-7	CASRRAAGGSYEQYF	TGTGCCAGCCGCCGGGCGGCGGGAGGGAGCTACGAGCAGTACTTC
.	TRBD1	TRBV5-6	TRBJ1-6	CASSLTGGFSSSYNSPLHF	TGTGCCAGCAGCTTGACAGGGGGCTTTTCAAGCTCCTATAATTCACCCCTCCACTTT
.	.	TRBV7-2	TRBJ2-3	CASSSLAEATDTQYF	TGTGCCAGCAGCTCGCTAGCCGAAGCAACAGATACGCAGTATTTT
.	TRBD2	TRBV27	TRBJ2-1	CASSSGLAGGNEQFF	TGTGCCAGCAGTTCGGGTTTAGCGGGAGGGAATGAGCAGTTCTTC
.	.	TRBV27	TRBJ1-2	CASSLTSGDGYTF	TGTGCCAGCAGTTTAACGTCCGGGGATGGCTACACCTTC
.	.	TRBV9	TRBJ1-1	CASSVLADNTEAFF	TGTGCCAGCAGCGTATTGGCAGATAACACTGAAGCTTTCTTT
few	TRBD2	TRBV13	TRBJ2-3	CASSLAGTSGGRENTDTQYF	TGTGCCAGCAGCCTCGCCGGGACTAGCGGGGGGAGGGAAAACACAGATACGCAGTATTTT
.	TRBD1	TRBV19	TRBJ2-1	CASGGQGGDNEQFF	TGTGCCAGTGGGGGACAGGGGGGGGACAATGAGCAGTTCTTC
.	TRBD1	TRBV5-1	TRBJ1-1	CASSSLGQGGTEAFF	TGCGCCAGCAGCAGTTTGGGTCAGGGGGGCACTGAAGCTTTCTTT
.	.	TRBV4-1	TRBJ2-1	CASSQGGQTRSTFF	TGCGCCAGCAGCCAAGGTGGGCAGACTAGGTCGACGTTCTTC
.	.	TRBV6-1	TRBJ2-7	CASSGEGGYEQYF	TGTGCCAGCAGTGGTGAGGGTGGCTACGAGCAGTACTTC
.	.	TRBV27	TRBJ2-3	CASSPRRTIGDTQYF	TGTGCCAGCAGCCCCCGCCGGACTATTGGAGATACGCAGTATTTT
.	TRBD2	TRBV28	TRBJ2-5	CASSLLSRGAQYF	TGTGCCAGCAGTTTATTGAGCCGGGGGGCCCAGTACTTC
.	TRBD2	TRBV7-3	TRBJ2-7	CASSLGGGSSYEQYF	TGTGCCAGCAGCTTAGGCGGGGGGAGCTCCTACGAGCAGTACTTC
.	TRBD1	TRBV27	TRBJ2-3	CASSLSRGPTDTQYF	TGTGCCAGCAGTTTATCCAGGGGGCCCACAGATACGCAGTATTTT
.	.	TRBV18	TRBJ2-3	CASAGQRSTDTQYF	TGTGCCAGCGCGGGACAGAGAAGCACAGATACGCAGTATTTT
.	TRBD1	TRBV18	TRBJ1-1	CASSPRTGWTTEAFF	TGTGCCAGCTCACCTCGGACAGGGTGGACGACTGAAGCTTTCTTT
.	.	TRBV6-1	TRBJ1-1	CASSGRQALNTEAFF	TGTGCCAGCAGTGGGAGACAGGCGCTGAACACTGAAGCTTTCTTT
.	.	TRBV7-2	TRBJ2-7	CASSLELFYEQYF	TGTGCCAGCAGCTTAGAACTCTTCTACGAGCAGTACTTC
.	.	TRBV6-1	TRBJ1-5	CASSESYQPQHF	TGTGCCAGCAGTGAATCATATCAGCCCCAGCATTTT
few	TRBD1	TRBV9	TRBJ1-4	CASSVDGTGPEKLFF	TGTGCCAGCAGCGTAGATGGGACAGGGCCGGAAAAACTGTTTTTT
.	TRBD1	TRBV6-5	TRBJ2-7	CASLDPGTGVYEQYF	TGTGCCAGCTTAGATCCCGGGACAGGAGTATACGAGCAGTACTTC
.	.	TRBV9	TRBJ1-2	CASSSQAARGYTF	TGTGCCAGCAGCTCACAGGCAGCAAGGGGCTACACCTTC
.	TRBD1	TRBV2	TRBJ2-3	CASRETGSTDTQYF	TGTGCCAGCAGGGAGACAGGGAGCACAGATACGCAGTATTTT
.	TRBD1	TRBV6-1	TRBJ2-7	CASSSGQTDEQYF	TGTGCCAGCAGTTCGGGACAGACCGACGAGCAGTACTTC
.	.	TRBV9	TRBJ1-3	CASSKNPGSTGDTIYF	TGTGCCAGCAGTAAGAACCCAGGGTCTACGGGAGACACCATATATTTT
.	TRBD1	TRBV5-1	TRBJ1-2	CASSLSTGDSYGYTF	TGCGCCAGCAGCTTGTCGACAGGGGATTCCTATGGCTACACCTTC
once	.	TRBV7-2	TRBJ2-1	CASSRLASYNEQFF	TGTGCCAGCAGCCGACTGGCCTCCTACAATGAGCAGTTCTTC
.	.	TRBV19	TRBJ2-7	CASSIDGYEQYF	TGTGCCAGTAGTATAGACGGTTACGAGCAGTACTTC
.	.	TRBV6-5	TRBJ1-5	CASSSTSNQPQHF	TGTGCCAGCAGTTCAACTTCTAATCAGCCCCAGCATTTT
.	TRBD1	TRBV5-1	TRBJ1-2	CASSLGQGSYGYTF	TGCGCCAGCAGCTTGGGACAGGGTTCCTATGGCTACACCTTC
.	TRBD1	TRBV25-1	TRBJ2-1	CASRGQGESDEQFF	TGTGCCAGCAGAGGACAGGGGGAAAGCGATGAGCAGTTCTTC
.	TRBD1	TRBV5-4	TRBJ2-7	CASSFGAAGQGSYEQYF	TGTGCCAGCAGCTTTGGTGCAGCGGGACAGGGATCCTACGAGCAGTACTTC
.	TRBD2	TRBV15	TRBJ2-1	CATSRRTSGGYNEQFF	TGTGCCACCAGCAGACGAACTAGCGGGGGGTACAATGAGCAGTTCTTC
.	.	TRBV19	TRBJ2-7	CASSIKGGESYEQYF	TGTGCCAGTAGTATAAAAGGCGGGGAGAGCTACGAGCAGTACTTC
.	TRBD1	TRBV11-2	TRBJ1-1	CASSSRQGTEAFF	TGTGCCAGCAGCTCCCGACAGGGCACTGAAGCTTTCTTT
.	.	TRBV7-9	TRBJ2-2	CASSLLYTGELFF	TGTGCCAGCAGCTTACTGTACACCGGGGAGCTGTTTTTT
.	TRBD2	TRBV6-4	TRBJ2-1	CASSDSKREGSHEQFF	TGTGCCAGCAGTGACTCGAAGCGGGAGGGCTCCCATGAGCAGTTCTTC
few	TRBD1	TRBV6-5	TRBJ1-3	CASRIGQGSGNTIYF	TGTGCCAGCAGAATCGGACAGGGCTCTGGAAACACCATATATTTT
.	.	TRBV7-9	TRBJ2-3	CASSFQTVTDTQYF	TGTGCCAGCAGCTTCCAGACAGTCACAGATACGCAGTATTTT
once	TRBD2	TRBV9	TRBJ2-7	CASSVEGTSGMYEQYF	TGTGCCAGCAGCGTAGAGGGGACTAGCGGGATGTACGAGCAGTACTTC
.	.	TRBV11-2	TRBJ1-5	CASSLTTNQPQHF	TGTGCCAGCAGCTTAACTACTAATCAGCCCCAGCATTTT
.	TRBD2	TRBV4-2	TRBJ2-3	CASSQDGGRRDTQYF	TGTGCCAGCAGCCAAGATGGCGGGAGGAGGGATACGCAGTATTTT
few	TRBD2	TRBV5-4	TRBJ2-3	CASSGGLAGVGSTDTQYF	TGTGCCAGCAGCGGGGGACTAGCGGGAGTGGGGAGCACAGATACGCAGTATTTT
.	.	TRBV27	TRBJ1-2	CASSLHRDSNGYTF	TGCGCCAGCAGTTTACACAGGGATTCGAATGGCTACACCTTC
.	.	TRBV9	TRBJ2-1	CASSVGPPRDNEQFF	TGTGCCAGCAGCGTAGGTCCCCCGCGAGACAATGAGCAGTTCTTC
.	TRBD1	TRBV5-1	TRBJ1-1	CASSLAAGGESTEAFF	TGCGCCAGCAGCTTGGCGGCAGGGGGCGAAAGCACTGAAGCTTTCTTT